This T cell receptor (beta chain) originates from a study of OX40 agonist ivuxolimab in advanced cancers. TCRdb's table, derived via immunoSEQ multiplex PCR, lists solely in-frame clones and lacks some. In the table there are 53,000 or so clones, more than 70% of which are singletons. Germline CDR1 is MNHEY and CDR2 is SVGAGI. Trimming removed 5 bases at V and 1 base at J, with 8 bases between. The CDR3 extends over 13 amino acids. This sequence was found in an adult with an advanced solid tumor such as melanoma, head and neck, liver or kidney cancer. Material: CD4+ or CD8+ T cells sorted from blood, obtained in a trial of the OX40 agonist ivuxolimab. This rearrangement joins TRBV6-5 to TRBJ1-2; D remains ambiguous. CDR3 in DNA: TGTGCCAGCAGTGACCAATTTAACTATGGCTACACCTTC. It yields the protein CASSDQFNYGYTF.